The clone carrying this TCR beta chain was found many times. An end of the junction differs from the germline gene, which may be a read error. Time point reported: after trial treatment. Stated treatment: LDRT plus nivolumab, ipilimumab, low-dose cyclophosphamide and aspirin (RACIN trial). The donors, trial participants, received nivolumab, ipilimumab, aspirin, low-dose cyclophosphamide and low-dose radiotherapy. These data belong to a study of low-dose radiotherapy and immunotherapy resistance in tumors. The overall study: The schedule for Cohort 2 used 1 Gy per fraction every two weeks, which added up to 13 Gy over 26 weeks. Daily, from cycle 1 day 1 and for four cycles, patients took oral aspirin 300 mg.

Primers targeting TRAV and TRBV primed first-strand cDNA, covering alpha and beta chains. The authors ran around 19 PCR cycles to amplify TCRs with a constant-region primer and V-primer adapter. Isolated mRNA underwent amplification by in vitro transcription. TCRdb recomputed calls from the reads with MiXCR, one row per CDR3 protein. The table includes approximately 100,000 distinct CDR3 sequences, under 25% detected once. Germline assignment: CDR1 SGHRS and CDR2 YFSETQ. This CDR3 is built from 14 residues. Specimen: PBMCs, collected after low-dose radiotherapy plus immunotherapy. The receptor was derived from a male donor with prostate cancer. The chain is built from TRBV5-1 and TRBJ2-7; 7 bases line up with TRBD1. The CDR3 loop is CASSLGGRAYEQYF. CDR3 DNA sequence: TGTGCCAGCAGCTTAGGGGGCCGGGCCTACGAGCAGTACTTC.